Listed below are T cell receptor beta chains from one sample, sequenced in a study of T cell repertoires in cytomegalovirus infection. A single record per CDR3 protein comes from TCRdb applying MiXCR to the reads. The data contain more than 350,000 distinct CDR3 sequences, around 32% of them seen just once; the ten biggest clones take up approximately 15%. Material for sequencing was PBMCs. The receptors originated from a human donor in good health (CMV status not recorded). Some clones in this sample may be carry-over from other donors' samples. Both conserved end residues are part of each CDR3. Fields, in order: V gene, J gene, D gene, CDR3 length, clone size, CDR3 DNA, CDR3 protein. The D gene is left open where the match is weak. Part of the rows lack a size; the others show once, few, many or a class for expanded clones.

>TRBV19|TRBJ1-2|NA|11|few
TGTGCCAGTACTGCCGTCTATGGCTACACCTTC
CASTAVYGYTF
>TRBV6-5|TRBJ1-2|NA|15|NA
TGTGCCAGCAGTTACGGGCTGGGGGGGGCGGATGGCTACACCTTC
CASSYGLGGADGYTF
>TRBV11-2|TRBJ2-1|NA|12|NA
TGTGCCAGCAGCTCTTTTAAGAATGAGCAGTTCTTC
CASSSFKNEQFF
>TRBV9|TRBJ2-6|TRBD2|17|NA
TGTGCCAGCAGCGGTAGCGGGGGGGCCTCTGGGGCCAACGTCCTGACTTTC
CASSGSGGASGANVLTF
>TRBV10-3|TRBJ2-3|TRBD2|15|NA
TGTGCCATCAGTACACTAGCGGGGAGCACAGATACGCAGTATTTT
CAISTLAGSTDTQYF
>TRBV4-2|TRBJ2-7|NA|17|NA
TGTGCCAGCAGCCAAGATCTCGAGCGGCAGCCTTTTAGGGAGCAGTACTTC
CASSQDLERQPFREQYF
>TRBV2|TRBJ2-1|NA|18|many
TGTGCCAGCAGTGAAGCAGTCTTGCTGGGCCTGGGCTACAATGAGCAGTTCTTC
CASSEAVLLGLGYNEQFF
>TRBV19|TRBJ1-1|TRBD1|17|NA
TGTGCCAGTAGGACTCCGACAGGGTCAAGCATGAACACTGAAGCTTTCTTT
CASRTPTGSSMNTEAFF
>TRBV6-6|TRBJ1-6|TRBD1|18|NA
TGTGCCAGCAGTTACGGAGACAGGGAGAGCTCCTATAATTCACCCCTCCACTTT
CASSYGDRESSYNSPLHF
>TRBV28|TRBJ2-5|TRBD1|16|few
TGTGCCAGCAGTTCCTCCGGGACAGCGCTCCAAGAGACCCAGTACTTC
CASSSSGTALQETQYF
>TRBV7-2|TRBJ2-5|NA|15|many
TGTGCCAGCAGCCCGAGCTGGGGGGACCAAGAGACCCAGTACTTC
CASSPSWGDQETQYF
>TRBV24-1|TRBJ2-3|NA|14|few
TGTGCCACCAGTGATTTTAAGGGGGCAGATACGCAGTATTTT
CATSDFKGADTQYF
>TRBV6-6|TRBJ2-5|TRBD2|11|NA
TGTGCCAGCGGGGGGGGGGAGACCCAGTACTTC
CASGGGETQYF
>TRBV28|TRBJ2-6|NA|18|many
TGTGCCAGCAGCCCCATGGGTGGTTCAGGCTCTGGGGCCAACGTCCTGACTTTC
CASSPMGGSGSGANVLTF
>TRBV18|TRBJ2-7|NA|14|many
TGTGCCAGCTCACCACTGGGCTCTGCCGGGGAGCAGTACTTC
CASSPLGSAGEQYF
>TRBV2|TRBJ1-5|NA|14|NA
TGTGCCAGCAGTGCAGGATTTAGGAACCAGCCCCAGCATTTT
CASSAGFRNQPQHF
>TRBV29-1|TRBJ2-5|NA|13|NA
TGCAGCGTTGATGGCGCTAACCAAGAGACCCAGTACTTC
CSVDGANQETQYF
>TRBV4-1|TRBJ1-1|NA|13|few
TGCGCCAGCAGCCGACCCGGACAGACTGAAGCTTTCTTT
CASSRPGQTEAFF
>TRBV29-1|TRBJ1-1|NA|12|NA
TGCAGCGTCACAGCGCTCCGCACTGAAGCTTTCTTT
CSVTALRTEAFF
>TRBV6-1|TRBJ2-7|NA|12|few
TGTGCCAGCAGAGTTGGAACTTACGAGCAGTACTTC
CASRVGTYEQYF
>TRBV12-3/TRBV12-4|TRBJ1-5|NA|15|NA
TGTGCCAGCATTTTACGGGGGGGCATCGGTCAGCCCCAGCATTTT
CASILRGGIGQPQHF
>TRBV12-3/TRBV12-4|TRBJ2-1|NA|14|many
TGTGCCAGCACCCTGGGACCTAGCAGGAATGAGCAGTTCTTC
CASTLGPSRNEQFF
>TRBV28|TRBJ1-5|NA|18|NA
TGTGCCAGCAGTTCCCAATCGTTGGGGGCTCGAGGCAATCAGCCCCAGCATTTT
CASSSQSLGARGNQPQHF
>TRBV6-6|TRBJ2-7|NA|15|NA
TGTGCCAGCAGTTACGCTTTGAGGGGGGACTTGGAGCAGTACTTC
CASSYALRGDLEQYF
>TRBV28|TRBJ1-2|TRBD1|17|few
TGTGCCAGCAGTTTATTGGGCCCGGGACAGGGGGCTTCTGGCTACACCTTC
CASSLLGPGQGASGYTF
>TRBV6-5|TRBJ1-2|NA|15|NA
TGTGCCAGCAGTTACTCGGCAGGGGACCCTGCTGGCTACACCTTC
CASSYSAGDPAGYTF
>TRBV20-1|TRBJ2-2|NA|15|NA
TGCAGTGCTAGATCCCACCTCGCGAACACCGGGGAGCTGTTTTTT
CSARSHLANTGELFF
>TRBV12-3/TRBV12-4|TRBJ1-4|NA|13|few
TGTGCCAGCAGTTTGTCCCTGGGCGGGAAACTGTTTTTT
CASSLSLGGKLFF
>TRBV28|TRBJ2-7|TRBD2|15|NA
TGTGCCAGCATACCAGCTAGCGGGGGTGCCTACGAGCAGTACTTC
CASIPASGGAYEQYF
>TRBV6-1|TRBJ2-4|NA|18|many
TGTGCCAGCAGTGGGGGTCTCCTCCCGGGGTTATCCAAAAACATTCAGTACTTC
CASSGGLLPGLSKNIQYF
>TRBV18|TRBJ1-1|NA|13|few
TGTGCCAGCGGGAGAAGCTTGTACACTGAAGCTTTCTTT
CASGRSLYTEAFF
>TRBV7-2|TRBJ2-7|NA|13|many
TGTGCCAGCAGCCCCCAACACAGCCACGAGCAGTACTTC
CASSPQHSHEQYF
>TRBV19|TRBJ2-7|NA|14|many
TGTGCCAGTAGTAAACAGGCCTACTCCTACGAGCAGTACTTC
CASSKQAYSYEQYF
>TRBV7-9|TRBJ2-7|TRBD1|13|few
TGTGCCAGCAGCTGGGACAGGGGAAGCGAGCAGTACTTC
CASSWDRGSEQYF
>TRBV29-1|TRBJ1-1|TRBD1|13|NA
TGCAGCGTTGGACAGGGGTTCAACACTGAAGCTTTCTTT
CSVGQGFNTEAFF
>TRBV29-1|TRBJ1-1|NA|13|NA
TGCAGCGTACACGGCAGATCGAACACTGAAGCTTTCTTT
CSVHGRSNTEAFF
>TRBV7-2|TRBJ2-1|TRBD1|15|many
TGTGCCAGCAGCTTCGGGACAGGGTCGATCAATGAGCAGTTCTTC
CASSFGTGSINEQFF
>TRBV7-8|TRBJ2-7|NA|15|many
TGTGCCAGCAGCCAATGGCAGGGACCGTCTCGCGAGCAGTACTTC
CASSQWQGPSREQYF
>TRBV5-8|TRBJ2-7|NA|14|NA
TGTGCCAGCAGCAGTGACAGAACCGGCTACGAGCAGTACTTC
CASSSDRTGYEQYF
>TRBV6-5|TRBJ1-1|TRBD1|16|NA
TGTGCCAGCAGCCTCTCATCTAGTTCGGGACAGACTGAAGCTTTCTTT
CASSLSSSSGQTEAFF
>TRBV7-9|TRBJ1-2|NA|13|NA
TGTGCCAGCAGCTTAACACAGGTCTATGGCTACACCTTC
CASSLTQVYGYTF
>TRBV7-6|TRBJ1-1|NA|15|many
TGTGCCAGCAGCTTAGGGACAGCTTCGAACACTGAAGCTTTCTTT
CASSLGTASNTEAFF
>TRBV10-1|TRBJ2-1|TRBD2|15|NA
TGCGCCAGCAGTGAGTCCCAGCGGGGGAACAATGAGCAGTTCTTC
CASSESQRGNNEQFF
>TRBV3-1|TRBJ2-2|TRBD1|13|few
TGTGCCAGCAGCCAAGACAGGGGGCAAAGGCTGTTTTTT
CASSQDRGQRLFF
>TRBV11-2|TRBJ2-1|NA|15|many
TGTGCCAGCAGCTTAGAGTGGGGTTCCTACAATGAGCAGTTCTTC
CASSLEWGSYNEQFF